The clone carrying this T cell receptor (beta chain) was recorded many times. Antigen specificity is unknown. The data belong to a study of read filtering for tumor transcriptome and immune sequencing. Study-wide context: After DNase treatment, RNA was made into whole-transcriptome libraries.

From 350 to 500 ng of RNA, a library with molecular barcoded alpha/delta and beta/gamma adaptors was made. TCRdb re-called the reads with MiXCR, one entry per CDR3 protein. The sample includes 120,000 or so distinct CDR3 sequences, under 15% of them seen just once. Whole-study results and caveats: In IR-seq, single-read clonotypes were 65% to 90% of clonotypes but around 4% of reads.

Germline CDR1 and CDR2: SGHTA and FQGTGA. The CDR3 runs to 15 residues. Trimming pared 0 bases from V and 4 bases from J, leaving 11 bases between. The chain combines TRBV7-3 with TRBJ2-3; unclear D gene. This receptor was obtained from a donor at least 40 years old with multiple myeloma. Input material: a population of CD138-negative cells sorted from bone marrow. CDR3 DNA sequence: TGTGCCAGCAGCTTAACGTATAGGGCGGCAGATACGCAGTATTTT. Translated: CASSLTYRAADTQYF.